This T cell receptor beta chain was identified during a study of spatial heterogeneity in lung cancer. Time point here: sample taken at primary tumor resection. TCRdb passed the 5' RACE reads through MiXCR, listing each CDR3 protein once. The profile shows some 34,000 distinct CDR3 sequences, about 7.7% of them singletons. A few counts support this clonotype. The specimen was PBMCs, collected at surgery. This receptor was identified in a female donor with early-stage non-small cell lung cancer.

CDR3 sequence: CASSLVASGSGEQFF. CDR3 nucleotide sequence: TGCGCCAGCAGCTTGGTGGCTTCGGGGTCCGGTGAGCAGTTCTTC. This chain links TRBV5-1 with TRBJ2-1, with a possible D match to TRBD2 (5 bases). With 0 bases removed from V and 9 bases from J, the gap between germline ends came to 16 bases. The length of the CDR3 is 15 residues. Germline CDR1 SGHRS, CDR2 YFSETQ.